This TCR beta chain was identified during a study of T cells in Graves' hyperthyroidism and ophthalmopathy. It was RNA transcripts that yielded the amplified TCR beta CDR3 regions. HTBI primers were employed in a first-round RT-PCR of the TCR CDR3. Via MiXCR, TCRdb re-called the multiplex PCR reads, giving one row per CDR3 protein. The data show about 720,000 distinct CDR3 sequences, around 20% seen once. Per the germline V gene, CDR1 is KGHDR and CDR2 is SFDVKD. There are 14 residues in the CDR3. V was cut by 4 bases and J by 0 bases, with 8 bases left in between. This receptor was identified in a woman in her forties or fifties with Graves' hyperthyroidism that later progressed to Graves' ophthalmopathy. V and J are TRBV24-1 and TRBJ1-2; D gene ambiguous. Sample: blood. The CDR3 loop reads CATSDLAANYGYTF. The CDR3, as DNA: TGTGCCACCAGTGACCTGGCAGCTAACTATGGCTACACCTTC.